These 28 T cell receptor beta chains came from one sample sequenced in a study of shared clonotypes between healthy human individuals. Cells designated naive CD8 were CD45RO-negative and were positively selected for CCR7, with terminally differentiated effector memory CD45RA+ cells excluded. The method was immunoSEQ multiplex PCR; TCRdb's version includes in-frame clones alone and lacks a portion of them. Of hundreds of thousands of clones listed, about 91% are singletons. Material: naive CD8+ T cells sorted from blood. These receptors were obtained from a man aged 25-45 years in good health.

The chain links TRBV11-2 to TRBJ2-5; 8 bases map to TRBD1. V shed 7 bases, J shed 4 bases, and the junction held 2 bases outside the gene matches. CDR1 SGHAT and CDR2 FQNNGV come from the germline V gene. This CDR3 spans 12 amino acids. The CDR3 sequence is CASTDRGETQYF. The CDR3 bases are TGTGCCAGCACCGACAGGGGAGAGACCCAGTACTTC.

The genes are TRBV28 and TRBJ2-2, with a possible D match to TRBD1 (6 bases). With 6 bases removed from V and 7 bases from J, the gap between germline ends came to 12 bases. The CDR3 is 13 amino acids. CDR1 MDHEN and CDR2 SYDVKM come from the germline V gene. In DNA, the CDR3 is TGTGCCAGCAGCGGACAGAAACTCGGGGAGCTGTTTTTT. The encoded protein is CASSGQKLGELFF.

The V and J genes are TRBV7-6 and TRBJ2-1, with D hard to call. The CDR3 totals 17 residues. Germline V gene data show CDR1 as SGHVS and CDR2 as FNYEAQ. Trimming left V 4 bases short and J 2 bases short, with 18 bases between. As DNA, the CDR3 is TGTGCCAGCAGCTCTCCTTCCTCGGGTTCGGCCTACAATGAGCAGTTCTTC. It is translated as CASSSPSSGSAYNEQFF.

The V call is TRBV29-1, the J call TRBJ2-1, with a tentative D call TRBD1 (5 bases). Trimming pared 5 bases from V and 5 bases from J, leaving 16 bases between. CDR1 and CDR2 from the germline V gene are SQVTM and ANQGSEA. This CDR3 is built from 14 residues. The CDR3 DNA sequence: TGCAGCGTTCTCCGAGTCGACAGTCACAATGAGCAGTTCTTC. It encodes CSVLRVDSHNEQFF.

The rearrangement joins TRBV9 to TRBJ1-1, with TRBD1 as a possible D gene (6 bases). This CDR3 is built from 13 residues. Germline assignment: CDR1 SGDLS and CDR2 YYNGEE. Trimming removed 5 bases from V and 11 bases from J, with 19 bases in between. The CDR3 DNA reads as TGTGCCAGCAGTGCAACCGGGGGGCCCGACGCTTTCTTT. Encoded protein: CASSATGGPDAFF.

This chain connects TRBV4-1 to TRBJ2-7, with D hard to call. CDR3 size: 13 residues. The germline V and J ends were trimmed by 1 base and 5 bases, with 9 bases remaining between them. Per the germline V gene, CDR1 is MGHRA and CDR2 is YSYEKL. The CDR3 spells CASSQVRTDEQYF. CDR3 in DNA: TGCGCCAGCAGCCAAGTCCGGACCGACGAGCAGTACTTC.

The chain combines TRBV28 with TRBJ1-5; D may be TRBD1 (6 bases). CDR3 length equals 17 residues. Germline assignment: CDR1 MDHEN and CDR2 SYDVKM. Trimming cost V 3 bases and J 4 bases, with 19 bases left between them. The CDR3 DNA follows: TGTGCCAGCAGTTTGTGGGTACTAGACAGGCAGAATCAGCCCCAGCATTTT. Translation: CASSLWVLDRQNQPQHF.

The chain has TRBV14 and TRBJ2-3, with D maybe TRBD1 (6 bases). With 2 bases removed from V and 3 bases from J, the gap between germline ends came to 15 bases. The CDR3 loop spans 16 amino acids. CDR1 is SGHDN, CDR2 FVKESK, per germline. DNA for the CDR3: TGTGCCAGCAGCCAATCGACATCCCAGGGGACAGATACGCAGTATTTT. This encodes CASSQSTSQGTDTQYF.

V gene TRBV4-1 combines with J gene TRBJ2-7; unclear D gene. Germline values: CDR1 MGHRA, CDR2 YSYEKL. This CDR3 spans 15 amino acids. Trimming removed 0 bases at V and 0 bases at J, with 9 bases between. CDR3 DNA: TGCGCCAGCAGCCAAGATACGATGGGCTCCTACGAGCAGTACTTC. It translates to CASSQDTMGSYEQYF.

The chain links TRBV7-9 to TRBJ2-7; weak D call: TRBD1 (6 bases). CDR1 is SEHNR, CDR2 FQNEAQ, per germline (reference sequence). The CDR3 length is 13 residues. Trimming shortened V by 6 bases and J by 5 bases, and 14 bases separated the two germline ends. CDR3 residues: CASSRQGLDEQYF. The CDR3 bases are TGTGCCAGCAGTCGTCAGGGGCTAGACGAGCAGTACTTC.

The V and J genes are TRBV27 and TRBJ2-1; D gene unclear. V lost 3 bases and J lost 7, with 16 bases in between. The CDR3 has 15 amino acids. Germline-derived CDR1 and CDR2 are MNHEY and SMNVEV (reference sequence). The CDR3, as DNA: TGTGCCAGCAGTTTCGGTGGGTATGAGGTGAATGAGCAGTTCTTC. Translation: CASSFGGYEVNEQFF.

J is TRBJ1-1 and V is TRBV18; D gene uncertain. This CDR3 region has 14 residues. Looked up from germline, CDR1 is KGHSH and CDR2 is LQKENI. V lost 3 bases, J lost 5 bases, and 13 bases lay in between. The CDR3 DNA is TGTGCCAGCTCACCTACCGCAGGTTGGACTGAAGCTTTCTTT. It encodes CASSPTAGWTEAFF.

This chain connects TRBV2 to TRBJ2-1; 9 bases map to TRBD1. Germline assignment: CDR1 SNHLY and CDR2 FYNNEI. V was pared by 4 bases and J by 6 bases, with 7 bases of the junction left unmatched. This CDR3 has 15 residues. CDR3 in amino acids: CASSGTGGAGNEQFF. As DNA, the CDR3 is TGTGCCAGCAGTGGAACAGGGGGCGCGGGCAATGAGCAGTTCTTC.

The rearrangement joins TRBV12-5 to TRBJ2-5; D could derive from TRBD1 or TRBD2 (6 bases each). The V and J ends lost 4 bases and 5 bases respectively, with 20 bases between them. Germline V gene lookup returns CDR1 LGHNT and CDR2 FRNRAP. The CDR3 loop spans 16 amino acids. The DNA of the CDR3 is TGTGCTAGTGGTTGGGGTGCACGGGGGCTCGAGGAGACCCAGTACTTC. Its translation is CASGWGARGLEETQYF.

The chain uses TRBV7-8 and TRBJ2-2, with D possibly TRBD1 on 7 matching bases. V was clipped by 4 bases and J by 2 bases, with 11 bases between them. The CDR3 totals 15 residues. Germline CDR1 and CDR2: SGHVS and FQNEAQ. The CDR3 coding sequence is TGTGCCAGCAGCTCAGGGGGGATCAACACCGGGGAGCTGTTTTTT. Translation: CASSSGGINTGELFF.

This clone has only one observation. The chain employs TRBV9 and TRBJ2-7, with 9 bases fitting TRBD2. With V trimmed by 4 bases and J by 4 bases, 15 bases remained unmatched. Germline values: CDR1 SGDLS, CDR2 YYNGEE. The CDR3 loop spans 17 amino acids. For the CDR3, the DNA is TGTGCCAGCAGCATATCGAATGGTAGCGGGAGTTTGTACGAGCAGTACTTC. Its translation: CASSISNGSGSLYEQYF.

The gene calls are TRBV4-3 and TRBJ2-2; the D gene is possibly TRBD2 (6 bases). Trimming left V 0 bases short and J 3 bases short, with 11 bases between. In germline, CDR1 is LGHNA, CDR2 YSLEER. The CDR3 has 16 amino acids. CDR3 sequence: CASSQDRGLDTGELFF. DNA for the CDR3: TGCGCCAGCAGCCAAGATAGGGGACTCGACACCGGGGAGCTGTTTTTT.

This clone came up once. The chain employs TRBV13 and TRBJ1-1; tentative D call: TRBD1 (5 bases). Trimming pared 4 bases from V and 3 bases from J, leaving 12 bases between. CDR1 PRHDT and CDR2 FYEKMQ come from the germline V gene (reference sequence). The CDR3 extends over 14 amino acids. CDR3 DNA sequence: TGTGCCAGCAGCTCAGCCGGGGCTTACACTGAAGCTTTCTTT. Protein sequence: CASSSAGAYTEAFF. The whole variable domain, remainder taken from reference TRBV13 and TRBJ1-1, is AAGVIQSPRHLIKEKRETATLKCYPIPRHDTVYWYQQGPGQDPQFLISFYEKMQSDKGSIPDRFSAQQFSDYHSELNMSSLELGDSALYFCASSSAGAYTEAFFGQGTRLTVV.

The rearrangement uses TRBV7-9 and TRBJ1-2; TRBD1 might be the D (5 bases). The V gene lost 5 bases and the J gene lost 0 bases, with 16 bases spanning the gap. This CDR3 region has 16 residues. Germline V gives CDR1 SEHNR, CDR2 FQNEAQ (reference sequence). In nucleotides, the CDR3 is TGTGCCAGCAGCCAATCCGGGACGCCAGCTAACTATGGCTACACCTTC. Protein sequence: CASSQSGTPANYGYTF.

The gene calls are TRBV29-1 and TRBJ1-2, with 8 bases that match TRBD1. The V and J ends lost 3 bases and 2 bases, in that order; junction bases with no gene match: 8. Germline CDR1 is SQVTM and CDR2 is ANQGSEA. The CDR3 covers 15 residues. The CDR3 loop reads CSVDRIPGGNYGYTF. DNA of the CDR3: TGCAGCGTTGATAGAATCCCAGGGGGCAACTATGGCTACACCTTC.

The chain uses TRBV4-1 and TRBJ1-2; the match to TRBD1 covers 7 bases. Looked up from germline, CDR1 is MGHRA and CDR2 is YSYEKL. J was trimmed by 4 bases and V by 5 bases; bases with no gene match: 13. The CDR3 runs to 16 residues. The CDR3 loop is CASSSLDRDPSYGYTF. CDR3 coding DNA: TGCGCCAGCAGCTCCCTCGACAGGGACCCCAGCTATGGCTACACCTTC.

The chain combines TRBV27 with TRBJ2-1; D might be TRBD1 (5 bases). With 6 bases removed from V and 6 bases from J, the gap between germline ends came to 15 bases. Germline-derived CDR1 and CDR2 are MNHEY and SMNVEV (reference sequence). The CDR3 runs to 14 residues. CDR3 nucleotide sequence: TGTGCCAGCAGCTGGGCAGGGCGGACCAATGAGCAGTTCTTC. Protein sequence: CASSWAGRTNEQFF.

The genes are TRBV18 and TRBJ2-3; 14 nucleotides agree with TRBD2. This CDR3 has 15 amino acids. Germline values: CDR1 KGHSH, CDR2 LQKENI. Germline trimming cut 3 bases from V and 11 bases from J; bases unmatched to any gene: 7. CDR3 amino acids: CASSPGTSGSPLQYF. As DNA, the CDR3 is TGTGCCAGCTCACCTGGGACTAGCGGGAGCCCCCTGCAGTATTTT. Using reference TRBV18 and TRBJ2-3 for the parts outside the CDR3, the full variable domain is NAGVMQNPRHLVRRRGQEARLRCSPMKGHSHVYWYRQLPEEGLKFMVYLQKENIIDESGMPKERFSAEFPKEGPSILRIQQVVRGDSAAYFCASSPGTSGSPLQYFGPGTRLTVL.

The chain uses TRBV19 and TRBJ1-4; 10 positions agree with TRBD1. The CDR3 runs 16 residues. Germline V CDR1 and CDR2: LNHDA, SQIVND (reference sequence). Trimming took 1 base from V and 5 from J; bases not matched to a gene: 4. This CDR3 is CASSIVWDRGNEKLFF. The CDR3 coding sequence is TGTGCCAGTAGTATAGTGTGGGACAGGGGAAATGAAAAACTGTTTTTT. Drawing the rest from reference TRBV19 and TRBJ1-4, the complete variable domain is DGGITQSPKYLFRKEGQNVTLSCEQNLNHDAMYWYRQDPGQGLRLIYYSQIVNDFQKGDIAEGYSVSREKKESFPLTVTSAQKNPTAFYLCASSIVWDRGNEKLFFGSGTQLSVL.

CDR3 coding DNA: TGTGCCAGCAGTTATTCAGGGGGATTGGCGCCCCAGCATTTT. Translation gives CASSYSGGLAPQHF. The chain carries TRBV6-5 and TRBJ1-5, with 7 bases that match TRBD1. This CDR3 is built from 14 residues. From germline, CDR1 is MNHEY and CDR2 SVGAGI. Trimming cost V 3 bases and J 9 bases; bases outside gene matches: 8.

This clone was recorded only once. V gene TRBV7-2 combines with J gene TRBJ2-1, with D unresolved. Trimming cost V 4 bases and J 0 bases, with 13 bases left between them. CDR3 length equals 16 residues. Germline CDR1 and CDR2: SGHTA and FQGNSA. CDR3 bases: TGTGCCAGCAGCTCCCTGCCCACGAGCTCCTACAATGAGCAGTTCTTC. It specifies CASSSLPTSSYNEQFF.

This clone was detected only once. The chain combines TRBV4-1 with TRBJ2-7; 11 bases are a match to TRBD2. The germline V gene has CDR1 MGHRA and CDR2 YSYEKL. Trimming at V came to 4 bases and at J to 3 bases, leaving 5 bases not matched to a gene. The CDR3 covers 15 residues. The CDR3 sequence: CASSPSLAGGYEQYF. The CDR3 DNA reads TGCGCCAGCAGCCCATCTCTAGCGGGAGGCTACGAGCAGTACTTC.

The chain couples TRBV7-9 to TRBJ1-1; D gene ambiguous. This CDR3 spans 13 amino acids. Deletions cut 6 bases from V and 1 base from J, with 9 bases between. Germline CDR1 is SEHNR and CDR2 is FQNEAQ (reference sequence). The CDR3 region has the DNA TGTGCCAGCAGACAGACCGGGAACACTGAAGCTTTCTTT. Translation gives CASRQTGNTEAFF.